These 5 T cell receptor beta chains share one sample of origin, sequenced in a study of blood T cell repertoires in COVID-19. Clones were read by immunoSEQ multiplex PCR, and TCRdb kept only the in-frame ones, dropping some. The sample holds under 500,000 clones, roughly nine tenths seen once. Material for sequencing was PBMCs or T cells enriched from blood (not recorded which). Receptor source: a man aged 30 to 39 who had recovered from COVID-19.

The chain has TRBV9 and TRBJ2-1; the match to TRBD2 covers 10 bases. V was clipped by 3 bases and J by 7 bases; unmatched bases: 7. This CDR3 spans 15 amino acids. Germline V CDR1 and CDR2: SGDLS, YYNGEE. CDR3 in DNA: TGTGCCAGCAGCGCGCTAGCGGGAGTCTATAATGAGCAGTTCTTC. This codes for CASSALAGVYNEQFF.

The rearrangement joins TRBV6-2 or TRBV6-3 to TRBJ2-1, with 9 bases that match TRBD1. Germline CDR1 reads MNHEY; CDR2 reads SVGEGT. The junction had 2 bases not matched to a gene; V was cut back by 2 bases and J by 12 bases. The CDR3 contains 12 residues. The CDR3 nucleotides are TGTGCCAGCAGTTACCCGGACAGGGGGCAGTTCTTC. This translates into CASSYPDRGQFF.

The chain recombines TRBV6-5 with TRBJ2-7, with TRBD2 as a possible D gene (8 bases). The CDR3 totals 15 residues. Trimming left V 9 bases short and J 6 bases short, with 24 bases between. Germline loops: CDR1 MNHEY, CDR2 SVGAGI. The CDR3 coding sequence is TGTGCCAGTCTAAGGACAGGAGCGGGAGTTGGCGAGCAGTACTTC. Its translation: CASLRTGAGVGEQYF.

The chain recombines TRBV12-5 with TRBJ1-5; TRBD1 is a possible D gene (5 bases). This CDR3 region has 17 residues. Trimming pared 0 bases from V and 3 bases from J, leaving 15 bases between. Germline CDR1 LGHNT, CDR2 FRNRAP. The CDR3 DNA reads TGTGCTAGTGGTTTGGTACTTGTGGGAGGGGCCAATCAGCCCCAGCATTTT. It specifies CASGLVLVGGANQPQHF.

The gene calls are TRBV19 and TRBJ1-2, with TRBD1 matching 10 bases. V gave up 7 bases and J gave up 8 bases; unmatched junction bases: 7. Germline-derived CDR1 and CDR2 are LNHDA and SQIVND (reference sequence). The CDR3 is made up of 13 amino acids. The CDR3 DNA is TGTGCCAGTACTCCCGGGACAGGGGAGGGCTACACCTTC. It yields the protein CASTPGTGEGYTF.